This is a list of T cell receptor beta chains from one sample in a study of regulatory T cells in long-lasting Graves disease. MiXCR was run by TCRdb on the multiplex PCR reads, yielding one entry per CDR3 protein. The table has fewer than 650,000 distinct CDR3 sequences, less than 20% seen once. In addition, the sample was reused for a study of T cells in Graves' hyperthyroidism and ophthalmopathy.

The sample was peripheral blood mononuclear cells (PBMCs), taken at new diagnosis, from a patient treated with antithyroid drugs. The receptors were sampled from a woman aged 25-40 years with Graves disease. The CDR3 runs from the conserved cysteine through the conserved F or W. The D gene is left open where the match is weak. Some rows mark clone size as missing; the rest say once, few, many or name a class of expanded clone.

size: .; J: TRBJ2-3; V: TRBV5-6; D: .; DNA: TGTGCCAGCAGCTTGGCCGCGCAAGTTACGCAGTATTTT; CDR3: CASSLAAQVTQYF
size: few; J: TRBJ2-3; V: TRBV12-3/TRBV12-4; D: TRBD2; DNA: TGTGCCAGCAGGACGTTAGCGGGAGATGCAGATACGCAGTATTTT; CDR3: CASRTLAGDADTQYF
size: many; J: TRBJ2-7; V: TRBV10-1; D: .; DNA: TGCGCCAGCAGTGCCGCGGGGACTCACGAGCAGTACTTC; CDR3: CASSAAGTHEQYF
size: few; J: TRBJ2-7; V: TRBV7-6; D: .; DNA: TGTGCCAGCAGCTTAGCGGCAGGGAACGAGCAGTACTTC; CDR3: CASSLAAGNEQYF
size: many; J: TRBJ1-1; V: TRBV27; D: .; DNA: TGTGCCAGCAGAGGAGCCGGGACAACGAACACTGAAGCTTTCTTT; CDR3: CASRGAGTTNTEAFF
size: many; J: TRBJ2-7; V: TRBV27; D: TRBD1; DNA: TGTGCCAGCAGTCCTCGCACCGGGACAGGGTTAAGCGAGCAGTACTTC; CDR3: CASSPRTGTGLSEQYF
size: many; J: TRBJ1-6; V: TRBV6-1; D: .; DNA: TGTGCCAGCAGTAGAACGGGACAAGAAAATTCACCCCTCCACTTT; CDR3: CASSRTGQENSPLHF
size: many; J: TRBJ1-4; V: TRBV28; D: .; DNA: TGTGCCAGCAGTTTATGGCCAGGCAGTGAAAAACTGTTTTTT; CDR3: CASSLWPGSEKLFF
size: many; J: TRBJ1-2; V: TRBV3-1; D: .; DNA: TGTGCCAGCAGCTTCCTGATGTCTACCTATGGCTACACCTTC; CDR3: CASSFLMSTYGYTF
size: .; J: TRBJ1-3; V: TRBV2; D: .; DNA: TGTGCCAGCAGTTTATTGGACGGGGGAAACACCATATATTTT; CDR3: CASSLLDGGNTIYF
size: .; J: TRBJ2-1; V: TRBV5-1; D: .; DNA: TGCGCCAGCAGCGTCCTGCCTACCTACGAGCAGTTCTTC; CDR3: CASSVLPTYEQFF
size: many; J: TRBJ1-1; V: TRBV20-1; D: .; DNA: TGCAGTGCTACCCCGTCGGGCACTGAAGCTTTCTTT; CDR3: CSATPSGTEAFF